This entry concerns a single T cell receptor beta chain. Its antigen is unknown. Sequenced by immunoSEQ multiplex PCR; TCRdb stores in-frame clones only, minus some. Among roughly 60,000 clones listed, under 90% were seen once. This sample was taken from a study of a mutant IDH1 vaccine in newly diagnosed glioma. Looking at the study overall: Patients received vaccination from 4-6 weeks after radiotherapy alone, or with temozolomide cycles. Before enrollment, patients got radiotherapy alone, temozolomide alone, or mostly the combination.

The time point denotes: week 23, last vaccination. Vaccinated patients received 300 ug of mutant IDH1 20-mer peptide per dose, with topical imiquimod. Donor tumors were new WHO grade 3 or 4 IDH1-mutant, ATRX-lost astrocytomas. Study-wide results and limits: Top peripheral T cell clonotype shifts appeared unrelated to pseudoprogression.

The material sequenced was PBMCs, taken from a glioma patient whose treatment included an IDH1 peptide vaccine. This TCR was recovered from a man between 35 and 55 years old with glioma.

The CDR3 protein is CASSQENGGATTDTQYF. CDR3 sequence (DNA): TGCGCCAGCAGCCAAGAAAACGGGGGGGCTACAACAGATACGCAGTATTTT. The chain combines TRBV4-1 with TRBJ2-3; 8 bases map to TRBD2. CDR1 is MGHRA and CDR2 is YSYEKL in the germline V gene. V lost 0 bases, J lost 3 bases, and 8 bases stayed unmatched. This CDR3 is built from 17 residues.